This record covers a single T cell receptor beta chain. The sample holds a few counts of this clone. The specificity of this receptor is unknown. Base-call qualities are not available, and no considerably larger clone is one nucleotide away. Libraries came from the immunoSEQ multiplex PCR assay. A mixture of 60 forward primers for TCR Vbeta segments and 13 reverse primers for TCR Jbeta segments was used in the multiplex PCR. The CDR3 region of rearranged TCR beta genes was amplified from genomic DNA with a multiplex PCR assay. Amplified TCR beta libraries were sequenced as 87-base-pair reads on the Illumina HiSeq System. From the authors' description of their analysis: A later analysis counted some 74 million unique TCR beta chains across the 666 repertoires, and 10 million to 12 million of these chains were shared by at least two donors. Raw reads were error-corrected and collapsed into unique sequences with a nearest-neighbor algorithm that merged closely related sequences to remove PCR and sequencing errors. To assign V, D and J gene segments, CDR3 sequences were aligned to IMGT reference sequences. Each retained sequence needed at least a six-nucleotide match to both a V gene segment and a J gene segment. Rearrangements were called productive when the CDR3 lacked stop codons and stayed in frame with V and J; all others were non-productive. CDR3 was defined by IMGT convention, running from the second conserved V-encoded cysteine to the conserved J-encoded phenylalanine. Sequences without an unambiguous match to a single V gene segment were excluded from the earlier analysis of over 500 of the donors. An earlier analysis of some 610 of the donors called V segments functional above 56.7% productive rearrangements and segregating when the between-donor standard deviation exceeded 5%. A statistical classification framework was built to diagnose cytomegalovirus status from the catalog of TCR beta chain sequences. In a later analysis, TCR nucleotide sequences were compared against IMGT/GENE-DB human TR gene sequences so that V and J genes could be assigned. A later analysis assigned CDR3 sequences and most-parsimonious VDJ recombination scenarios with the TCRdist pipeline. A later analysis defined each TCR beta chain by its CDR3 amino acid sequence plus V-gene family, and excluded reads lacking a unique V-gene family. As a way to deal with suspected cross-contamination and a sequencing artifact, a later analysis dropped 640 or so nucleotide sequences that were highly shared and had low generation probability. In a later analysis, a clonal expansion index for each public chain was calculated from normalized within-repertoire ranks of inferred template counts. In a later analysis, generation probabilities were computed with a VDJ recombination model fitted to out-of-frame rearrangements, and the resulting probabilities were checked against IGoR. In a later analysis, TCR-TCR, TCR-HLA and TCR-CMV co-occurrence was scored with hypergeometric tests, and a repertoire-size bias correction was applied to TCR pairs. In a later analysis, false discovery rates were estimated by permuting HLA or CMV assignments 20 times. In a later analysis, co-occurring TCRs were grouped with DBSCAN, and TCRdist sequence similarity was added when clustering was performed within HLA-allele-positive subsets. Repertoires with fewer than 30,000 or more than 120,000 public chains, plus five repertoires with anomalous nucleotide sharing, were excluded from co-occurrence clustering. Drawn from immuneACCESS, this table holds only the in-frame rearrangements with V and J called that TCRdb kept. Clones are partly lost; checked studies trace under half to an unresolved V gene and leave the rest unexplained. The V and J calls and the clone size are those of that table, but D and trimming were determined from the DNA. The sample records more than 150,000 clones, 76% of which are singletons. The ten largest clones take up 1.5% to 2% of the sample.

Looking up the germline V gene yields CDR1 SGDLS and CDR2 YYNGEE. The CDR3 covers 13 residues, taking in both the cysteine and the phenylalanine. This entry keeps only the CDR3 DNA: 39 bases, framed from base 1. V is cut by 0 bases and J by 5 bases, and the space between the germline ends is 6 bases. The cohort was made up of approximately 670 healthy bone marrow donors. Cohort members were all nominally healthy when sampled, although unrecorded immune exposures were likely present. The donor was CMV seronegative and was included in the group of about 400 seronegative cohort members. A peripheral blood sample was collected from each donor, and TCR beta sequencing was performed on peripheral blood mononuclear cells. The Qiagen DNeasy Blood Extraction Kit was used to extract genomic DNA from the blood cell samples. The data were taken from a study of cytomegalovirus exposure and HLA in healthy donors (dated by TCRdb to about 2017). Regarding the complete study: According to an earlier analysis of several hundred of the donors, 150 million to 200 million T cells yielded over 100 million unique TCR beta sequences and roughly 280 Gb of sequence data. An early release that covered about 600 HLA-typed donors contained 250 to 350 gigabases of sequencing data and about 84 million unique TCR sequences. The genetic ancestry cluster associated with self-reported Caucasian donors included roughly four fifths of the 300 to 400 genotyped donors. The study aimed to test whether cataloging public T cell receptors could reveal signatures of past pathogen exposure. Using immunosequencing, the study profiled T cell repertoires from about 650 subjects and related those repertoires to cytomegalovirus serostatus. In addition to the first cohort of approximately 650 subjects, a separate validation cohort of approximately 110 different subjects was used. To predict cytomegalovirus infection status, the study brought together high-throughput TCR immunosequencing, statistical association of individual TCRs with disease status, and machine learning. A later analysis re-analyzed previously published TCR beta repertoires from hundreds of donors and added high-resolution HLA genotyping to study TCR occurrence patterns. Rather than drawing on any new phenotypic data, the later analysis identified candidate immune exposures from TCR beta sequences and the way those sequences occurred across donors. In an earlier analysis of more than 550 of the donors, high-throughput TCR beta sequencing was used to judge whether each TCR beta V gene segment behaved as functional or pseudogenic. Donor age, sex, ethnicity and CMV serostatus were compiled alongside the repertoire data. In a later genetic analysis, genome-wide SNP genotypes for about 65% of the roughly 670 donors were used, and that subset was treated as a discovery cohort. All discovery cohort repertoires had been generated using a single sequencing platform. HLA typing covered class I and class II loci at four-digit resolution. Typing coverage differed by locus: A, B, C, DRB1 and DQB1 were typed in about 629-640 donors, DQA1 in 500 to 550, DPA1 in some 610, and DPB1 in approximately 450. Four or five DR-DQ haplotypes were handled as single units for association and clustering because linkage in the cohort was strong. Across approximately 400 genotyped donors of the cohort, an average of about 250,000 unique TCR beta nucleotide sequences per donor were sequenced, and roughly 20% of those sequences were non-productive. Study-wide conclusions, independent of this receptor: HLA typing was unavailable for some donors at each locus, so association tests used only the typed subset. A later genetic analysis associated a missense DCLRE1C variant with V-gene and J-gene trimming of TCR beta chains, and an independent cohort replicated the association. Sequencing depth was assumed to be roughly uniform across donors in the presence/absence analyses, though that assumption may not hold. In a later analysis, HLA-associated TCR beta chains showed more clonal expansion and lower generation probabilities than non-associated chains that were equally common. A later analysis reported that several top co-occurrence clusters appeared linked to parvovirus B19, influenza, CMV and Epstein-Barr virus. In a later genetic analysis, fewer N-insertions in productive TCRs were reported among donors in an Asian-associated ancestry cluster than the roughly 670-donor mean. Because counts were too low, roughly 18 rarely observed V segments, including chromosome 9 orphons, were left out of the earlier analysis of 500 to 650 of the donors. A later analysis associated roughly 17,000 TCR beta sequences with specific HLA alleles at a false discovery rate of 0.05. When HLA alleles, especially DR and DQ, strongly co-occurred, attributing TCR associations to individual alleles was difficult. A total of roughly 160 TCR beta chains were listed by the study as associated with cytomegalovirus. This cohort had only TCR beta chains sequenced, and the lack of alpha or paired-chain data limited which features could be detected. In an earlier analysis of fewer than 750 of the donors, most TCR beta V segments were observed in productive rearrangements about 90% or about 30% of the time, broadly matching IMGT annotations. The classifier was reported to diagnose cytomegalovirus status with high specificity and sensitivity in both the original cohort and the validation cohort. The authors suggested that the approach could potentially be extended to other disease states and immunological phenotypes. A further reported finding was that TCR beta sequences accurately predicted the HLA-A and HLA-B alleles for most subjects in the first cohort. CMV serostatus was the only immune exposure information available for the cohort. A few of the identified cytomegalovirus-associated TCR beta chains were confirmed in vitro to be specific for cytomegalovirus antigens. Most TCR sequences were observed very rarely across donors, whereas some public TCRs were present in many individuals. The sequencing pipeline was judged likely to have produced a cluster of highly shared sequence variants as a technical artifact. The 87-base-pair reads could not distinguish some IMGT-functional V segments, including TRBV6-2 and TRBV6-3, so those segments were excluded. Linkage disequilibrium might explain the correlated functional status among segregating V segments, but an unknown experimental factor could not be ruled out. In a later analysis, the rate of TCR association differed among HLA loci, with DRB1 alleles having the most associated TCRs and HLA-C alleles having the fewest. A later analysis found that most CMV-associated TCR beta chains appeared HLA-restricted, with HLA associations seemingly driven largely by CMV exposure.

The source is a man aged 18-30 years in good health and CMV-seronegative. Specimen: PBMCs. This chain is built from TRBV9 and TRBJ2-1; the D region possibly corresponds to TRBD2 (5 bases align). The DNA reads TGTGCCAGCAGCGTAGTGGAGGACAATGAGCAGTTCTTC. Translated, this is CASSVVEDNEQFF.